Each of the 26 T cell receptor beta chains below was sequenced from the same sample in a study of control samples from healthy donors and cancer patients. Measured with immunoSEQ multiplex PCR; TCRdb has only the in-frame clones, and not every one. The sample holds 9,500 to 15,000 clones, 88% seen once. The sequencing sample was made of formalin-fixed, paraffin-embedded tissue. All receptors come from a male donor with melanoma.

The CDR3 loop reads CASSLSIGNTIYF. The CDR3 bases are TGTGCCAGCAGCTTATCGATAGGAAACACCATATATTTT. The chain has TRBV7-2 and TRBJ1-3; D is ambiguous. The CDR3 runs to 13 residues. V was clipped by 2 bases and J by 4 bases, with 6 bases between them. Germline loops: CDR1 SGHTA, CDR2 FQGNSA.

CDR3 DNA: TGCGCCAGCAGCTTGGTAAGCAGCGCGGGAGGTAGCACAGATACGCAGTATTTT. Amino acid sequence: CASSLVSSAGGSTDTQYF. The chain uses TRBV5-1 and TRBJ2-3; 8 positions agree with TRBD2. The germline V gene encodes CDR1 SGHRS and CDR2 YFSETQ. Trimming at V came to 0 bases and at J to 0 bases, leaving 9 bases not matched to a gene. The CDR3 runs to 18 residues.

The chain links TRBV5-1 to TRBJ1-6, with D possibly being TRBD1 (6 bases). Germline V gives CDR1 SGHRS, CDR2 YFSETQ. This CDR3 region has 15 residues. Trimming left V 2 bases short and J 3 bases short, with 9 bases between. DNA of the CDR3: TGCGCCAGCAGCTTAAGGGGGTTCTATAATTCACCCCTCCACTTT. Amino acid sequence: CASSLRGFYNSPLHF.

The CDR3 is CASSLKGGTSAGDTQYF. The DNA for the CDR3 is TGCGCCAGCAGCTTGAAAGGGGGGACTTCAGCGGGAGATACGCAGTATTTT. V usage is TRBV5-1 and J usage is TRBJ2-3, with D perhaps given as TRBD1 or TRBD2 (6 bases each). There are 17 residues in the CDR3. Deletions cut 1 base from V and 5 bases from J, with 20 bases between. Germline V lookup: CDR1 SGHRS, CDR2 YFSETQ.

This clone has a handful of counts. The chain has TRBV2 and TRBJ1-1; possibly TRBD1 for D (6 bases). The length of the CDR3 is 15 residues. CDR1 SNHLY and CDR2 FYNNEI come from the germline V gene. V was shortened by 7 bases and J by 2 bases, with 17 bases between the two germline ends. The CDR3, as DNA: TGTGCCAGCATGGTCTCGGACAGTAAAAACACTGAAGCTTTCTTT. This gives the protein CASMVSDSKNTEAFF.

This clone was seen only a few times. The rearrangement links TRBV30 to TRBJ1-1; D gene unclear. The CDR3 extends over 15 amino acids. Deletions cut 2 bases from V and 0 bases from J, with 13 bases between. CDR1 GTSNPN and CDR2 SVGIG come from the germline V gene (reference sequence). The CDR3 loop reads CAWSRGAHLNTEAFF. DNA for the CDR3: TGTGCCTGGAGTCGAGGAGCTCACTTGAACACTGAAGCTTTCTTT.

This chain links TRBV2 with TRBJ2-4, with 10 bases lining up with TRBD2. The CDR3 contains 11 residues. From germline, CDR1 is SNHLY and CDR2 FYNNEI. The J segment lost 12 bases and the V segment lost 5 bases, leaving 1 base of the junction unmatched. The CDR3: CASSPSGGQYF. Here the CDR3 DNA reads TGTGCCAGCAGTCCTAGCGGGGGTCAGTACTTC.

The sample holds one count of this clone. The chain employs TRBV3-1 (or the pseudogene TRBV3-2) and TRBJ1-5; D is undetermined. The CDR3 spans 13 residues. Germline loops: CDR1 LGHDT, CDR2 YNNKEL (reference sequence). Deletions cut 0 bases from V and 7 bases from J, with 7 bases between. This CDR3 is CASSQDFRQPQHF. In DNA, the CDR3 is TGTGCCAGCAGCCAAGATTTTAGACAGCCCCAGCATTTT.

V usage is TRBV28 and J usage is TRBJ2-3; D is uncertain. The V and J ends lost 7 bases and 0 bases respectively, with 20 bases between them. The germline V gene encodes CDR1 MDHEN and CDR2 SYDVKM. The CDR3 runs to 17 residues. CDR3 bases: TGTGCCAGCACCGGGTTGCTGCGATTTCCTAGCACAGATACGCAGTATTTT. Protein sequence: CASTGLLRFPSTDTQYF.

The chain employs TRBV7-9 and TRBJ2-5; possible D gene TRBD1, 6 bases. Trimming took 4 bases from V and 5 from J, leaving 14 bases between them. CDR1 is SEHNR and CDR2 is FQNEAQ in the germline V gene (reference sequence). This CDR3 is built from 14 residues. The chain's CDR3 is CASSSWGQKETQYF. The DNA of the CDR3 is TGTGCCAGCAGCTCCTGGGGACAAAAGGAGACCCAGTACTTC. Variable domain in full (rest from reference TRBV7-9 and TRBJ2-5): DTGVSQNPRHKITKRGQNVTFRCDPISEHNRLYWYRQTLGQGPEFLTYFQNEAQLEKSRLLSDRFSAERPKGSFSTLEIQRTEQGDSAMYLCASSSWGQKETQYFGPGTRLLVL.

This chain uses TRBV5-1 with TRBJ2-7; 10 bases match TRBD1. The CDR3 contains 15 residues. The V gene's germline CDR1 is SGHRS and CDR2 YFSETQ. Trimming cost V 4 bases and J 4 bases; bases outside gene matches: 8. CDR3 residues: CASSGDRGRRYEQYV. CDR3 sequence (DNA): TGCGCCAGCAGCGGTGACAGGGGGCGAAGGTACGAGCAGTACGTC.

In DNA, the CDR3 is TGCAGTGCTAGTTTCAGGGGGCGGGGGACCGGGGAGCTGTTTTTT. The encoded protein is CSASFRGRGTGELFF. The chain carries TRBV20-1 and TRBJ2-2, with D maybe TRBD1 (8 bases). The germline V gene encodes CDR1 DFQATT and CDR2 SNEGSKA (reference sequence). V shed 3 bases and J shed 5 bases, with 16 bases lying between them. The CDR3 contains 15 residues.

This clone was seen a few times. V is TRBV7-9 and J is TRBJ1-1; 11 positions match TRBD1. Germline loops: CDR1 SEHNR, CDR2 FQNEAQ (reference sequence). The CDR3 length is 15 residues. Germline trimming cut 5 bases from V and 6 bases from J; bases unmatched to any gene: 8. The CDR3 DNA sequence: TGTGCCAGCAGCCCTCAGGACAGGGGGCTTCCTGAAGCTTTCTTT. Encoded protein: CASSPQDRGLPEAFF.

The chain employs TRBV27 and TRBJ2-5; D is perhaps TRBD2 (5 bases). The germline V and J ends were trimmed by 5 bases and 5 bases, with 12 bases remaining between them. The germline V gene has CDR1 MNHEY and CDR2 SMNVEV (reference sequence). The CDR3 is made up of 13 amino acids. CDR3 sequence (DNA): TGTGCCAGCAGTCTACTAGATGGCGAGACCCAGTACTTC. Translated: CASSLLDGETQYF.

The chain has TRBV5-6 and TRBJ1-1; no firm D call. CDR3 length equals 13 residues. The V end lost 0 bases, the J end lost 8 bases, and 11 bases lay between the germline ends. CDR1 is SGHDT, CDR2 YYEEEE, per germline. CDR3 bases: TGTGCCAGCAGCTTGGGGAATCGCTTAGAAGCTTTCTTT. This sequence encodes CASSLGNRLEAFF. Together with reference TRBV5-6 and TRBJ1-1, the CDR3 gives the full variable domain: DAGVTQSPTHLIKTRGQQVTLRCSPKSGHDTVSWYQQALGQGPQFIFQYYEEEERQRGNFPDRFSGHQFPNYSSELNVNALLLGDSALYLCASSLGNRLEAFFGQGTRLTVV.

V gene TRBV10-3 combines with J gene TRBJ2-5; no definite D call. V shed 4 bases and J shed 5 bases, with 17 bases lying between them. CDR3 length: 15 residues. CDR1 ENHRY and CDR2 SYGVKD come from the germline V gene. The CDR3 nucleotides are TGTGCCATCAGTGCATTGGATGCCTCCGGGGAGACCCAGTACTTC. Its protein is CAISALDASGETQYF.

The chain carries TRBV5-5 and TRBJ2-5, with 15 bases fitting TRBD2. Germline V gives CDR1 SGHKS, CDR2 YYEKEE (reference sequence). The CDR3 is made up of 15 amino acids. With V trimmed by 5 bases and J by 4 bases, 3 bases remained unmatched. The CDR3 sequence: CASSWTSGRGETQYF. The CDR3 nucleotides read TGTGCCAGCAGTTGGACTAGCGGGAGGGGAGAGACCCAGTACTTC. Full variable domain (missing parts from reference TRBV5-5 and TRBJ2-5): DAGVTQSPTHLIKTRGQQVTLRCSPISGHKSVSWYQQVLGQGPQFIFQYYEKEERGRGNFPDRFSARQFPNYSSELNVNALLLGDSALYLCASSWTSGRGETQYFGPGTRLLVL.

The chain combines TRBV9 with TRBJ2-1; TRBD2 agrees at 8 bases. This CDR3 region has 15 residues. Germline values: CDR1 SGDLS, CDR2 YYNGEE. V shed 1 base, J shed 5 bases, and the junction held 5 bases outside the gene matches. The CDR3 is CASSVLAGTNNEQFF. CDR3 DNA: TGTGCCAGCAGCGTATTAGCGGGAACCAACAATGAGCAGTTCTTC.

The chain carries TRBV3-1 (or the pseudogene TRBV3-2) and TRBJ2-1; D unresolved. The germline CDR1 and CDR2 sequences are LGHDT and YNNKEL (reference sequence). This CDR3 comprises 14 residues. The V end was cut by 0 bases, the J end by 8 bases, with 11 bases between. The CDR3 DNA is TGTGCCAGCAGCCAAGACCTGGGTAAAGATGAGCAGTTCTTC. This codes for CASSQDLGKDEQFF.

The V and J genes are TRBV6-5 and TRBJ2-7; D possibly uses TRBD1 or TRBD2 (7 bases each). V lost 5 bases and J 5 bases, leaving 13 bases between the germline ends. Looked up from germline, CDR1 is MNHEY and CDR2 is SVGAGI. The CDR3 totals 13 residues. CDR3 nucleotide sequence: TGTGCCAGCAGTCGACAGGGAGGGAACGAGCAGTACGTC. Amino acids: CASSRQGGNEQYV.

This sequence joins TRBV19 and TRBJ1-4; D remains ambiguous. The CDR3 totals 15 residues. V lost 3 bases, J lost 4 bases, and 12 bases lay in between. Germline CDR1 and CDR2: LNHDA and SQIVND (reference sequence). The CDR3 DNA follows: TGTGCCAGTAGTATTGAGACAAGGGATAATGAAAAACTGTTTTTT. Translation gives CASSIETRDNEKLFF.

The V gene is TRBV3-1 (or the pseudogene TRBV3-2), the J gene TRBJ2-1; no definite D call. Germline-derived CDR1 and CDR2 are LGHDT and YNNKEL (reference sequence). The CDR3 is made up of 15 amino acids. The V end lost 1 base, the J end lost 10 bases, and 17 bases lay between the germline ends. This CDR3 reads CASSQGRVTPLEQFF. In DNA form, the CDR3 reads TGTGCCAGCAGCCAAGGAAGGGTCACACCCTTAGAGCAGTTCTTC.

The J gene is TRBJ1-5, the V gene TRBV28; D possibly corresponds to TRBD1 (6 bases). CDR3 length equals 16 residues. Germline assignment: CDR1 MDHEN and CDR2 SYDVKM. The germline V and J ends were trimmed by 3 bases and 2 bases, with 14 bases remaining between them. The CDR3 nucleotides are TGTGCCAGCAGTTTCACAGGGCTTGATCGCAATCAGCCCCAGCATTTT. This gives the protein CASSFTGLDRNQPQHF.

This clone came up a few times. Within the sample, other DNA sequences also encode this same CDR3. CDR3 bases: TGTGCCAGCAGCTGGGGGGCGTTTAGGAACAATGAGCAGTTCTTC. Protein sequence: CASSWGAFRNNEQFF. The chain links TRBV5-6 to TRBJ2-1, with D perhaps being TRBD1 or TRBD2 (6 bases each). Looked up from germline, CDR1 is SGHDT and CDR2 is YYEEEE. V was shortened by 3 bases and J by 5 bases, with 15 bases between the two germline ends. The CDR3 has 15 amino acids.

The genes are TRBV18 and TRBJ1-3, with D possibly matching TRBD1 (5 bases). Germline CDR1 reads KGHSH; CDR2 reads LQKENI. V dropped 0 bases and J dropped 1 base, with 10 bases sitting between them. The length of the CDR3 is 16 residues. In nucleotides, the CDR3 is TGTGCCAGCTCACCACCGGCGGGGGGATCTGGAAACACCATATATTTT. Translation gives CASSPPAGGSGNTIYF.

The CDR3 region is CASSGTIPVYNEQFF. As DNA, the CDR3 is TGTGCCAGCAGTGGGACAATTCCTGTTTACAATGAGCAGTTCTTC. V gene TRBV2 combines with J gene TRBJ2-1; TRBD1 is a possible D gene (5 bases). Per the germline V gene, CDR1 is SNHLY and CDR2 is FYNNEI. The CDR3 covers 15 residues. The V gene lost 4 bases and the J gene lost 4 bases, with 14 bases spanning the gap.